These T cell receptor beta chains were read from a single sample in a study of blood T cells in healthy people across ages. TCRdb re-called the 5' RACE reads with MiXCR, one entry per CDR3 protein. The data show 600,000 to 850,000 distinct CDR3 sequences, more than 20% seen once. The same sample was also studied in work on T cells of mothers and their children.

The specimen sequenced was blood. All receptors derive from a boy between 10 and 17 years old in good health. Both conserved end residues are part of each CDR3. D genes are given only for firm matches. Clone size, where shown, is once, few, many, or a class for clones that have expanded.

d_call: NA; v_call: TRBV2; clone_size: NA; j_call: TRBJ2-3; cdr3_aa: CASSAFADTQYF; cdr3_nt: TGTGCCAGCTCCGCCTTTGCAGATACGCAGTATTTT
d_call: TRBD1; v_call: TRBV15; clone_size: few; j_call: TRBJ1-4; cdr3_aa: CATRPRTGFEKLFF; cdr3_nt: TGTGCCACCAGGCCCCGGACAGGATTTGAAAAACTGTTTTTT
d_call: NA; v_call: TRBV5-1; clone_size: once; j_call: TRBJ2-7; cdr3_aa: CASSLESGTSYEQYF; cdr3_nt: TGCGCCAGCAGCTTGGAATCAGGGACTTCCTACGAGCAGTACTTC
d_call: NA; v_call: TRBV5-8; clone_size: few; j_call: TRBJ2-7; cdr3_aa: CASSLFLIRGYGYEQYF; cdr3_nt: TGTGCCAGCAGCTTGTTCCTAATTCGGGGGTACGGCTACGAGCAGTACTTC
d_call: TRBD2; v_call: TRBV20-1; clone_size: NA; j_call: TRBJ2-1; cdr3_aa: CSADSGTSENYEQFF; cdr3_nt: TGCAGTGCCGATTCCGGGACTAGCGAGAACTATGAGCAGTTCTTC
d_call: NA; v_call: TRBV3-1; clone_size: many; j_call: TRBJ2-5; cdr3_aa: CASSQGRGIGETQYF; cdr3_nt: TGTGCCAGCAGCCAAGGCCGCGGTATCGGAGAGACCCAGTACTTC
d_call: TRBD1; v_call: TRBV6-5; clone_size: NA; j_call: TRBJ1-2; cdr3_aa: CASSYRGLNYGYTF; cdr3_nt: TGCGCCAGCAGTTACAGGGGGCTTAACTATGGCTACACCTTC
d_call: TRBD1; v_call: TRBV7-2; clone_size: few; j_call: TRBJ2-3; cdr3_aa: CASSFDSGGADTQYF; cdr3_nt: TGTGCCAGCAGTTTCGACTCAGGGGGCGCAGATACGCAGTATTTT
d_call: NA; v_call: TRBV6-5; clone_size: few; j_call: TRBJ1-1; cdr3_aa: CASSHPSSNTEAFF; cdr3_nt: TGTGCCAGCAGCCACCCCTCTTCGAACACTGAAGCTTTCTTT
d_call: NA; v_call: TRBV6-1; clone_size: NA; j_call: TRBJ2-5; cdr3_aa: CASKFTGRGEQYF; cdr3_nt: TGTGCCAGCAAGTTCACGGGGCGGGGTGAGCAGTACTTC
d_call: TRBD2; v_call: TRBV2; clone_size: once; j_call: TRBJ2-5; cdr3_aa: CASSDGLAFQETQYF; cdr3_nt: TGTGCCAGCAGTGATGGACTAGCGTTCCAAGAGACCCAGTACTTC
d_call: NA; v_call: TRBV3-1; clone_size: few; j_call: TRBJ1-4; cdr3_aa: CASSPRVGNEKLFF; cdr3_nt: TGTGCCAGCAGCCCCAGGGTCGGGAATGAAAAACTGTTTTTT
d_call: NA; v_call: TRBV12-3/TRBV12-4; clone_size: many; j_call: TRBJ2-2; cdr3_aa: CASSLSGTNTGELFF; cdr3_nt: TGTGCCAGCAGTTTATCGGGTACGAACACCGGGGAGCTGTTTTTT
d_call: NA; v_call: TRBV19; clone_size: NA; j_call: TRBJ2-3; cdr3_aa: CASSETGGSTDTQYF; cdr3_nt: TGTGCCAGTAGTGAAACAGGAGGGAGCACAGATACGCAGTATTTT
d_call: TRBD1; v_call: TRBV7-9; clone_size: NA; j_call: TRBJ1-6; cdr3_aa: CASSTNRQGKNSPLHF; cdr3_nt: TGTGCCAGCAGCACAAACCGACAGGGCAAGAATTCACCCCTCCACTTT
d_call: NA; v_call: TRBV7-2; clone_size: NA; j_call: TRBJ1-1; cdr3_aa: CASSLDWGPGPRWAFF; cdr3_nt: TGTGCCAGCAGCTTAGACTGGGGACCCGGACCCCGATGGGCTTTCTTT
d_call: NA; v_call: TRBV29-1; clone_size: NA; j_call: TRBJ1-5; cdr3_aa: CSVEVGPYSNQPQHF; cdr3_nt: TGCAGCGTTGAGGTAGGGCCCTATAGCAATCAGCCCCAGCATTTT
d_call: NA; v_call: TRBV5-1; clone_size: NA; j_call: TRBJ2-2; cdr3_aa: CASSLTGMDTGELFF; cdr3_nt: TGCGCCAGCAGCTTGACAGGCATGGACACCGGGGAGCTGTTTTTT
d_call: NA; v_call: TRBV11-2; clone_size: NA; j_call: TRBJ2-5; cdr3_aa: CASSLDLRGLKTQYF; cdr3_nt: TGTGCCAGCAGCTTAGATTTACGAGGGTTAAAGACCCAGTACTTC
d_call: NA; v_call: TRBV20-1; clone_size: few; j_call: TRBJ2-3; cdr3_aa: CSARDLEGADTQYF; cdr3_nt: TGCAGTGCTAGGGATCTAGAGGGGGCAGATACGCAGTATTTT
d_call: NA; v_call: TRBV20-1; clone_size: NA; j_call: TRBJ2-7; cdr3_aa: CSASFMRGSYEQYF; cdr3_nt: TGCAGTGCTAGTTTCATGAGGGGCTCCTACGAGCAGTACTTC
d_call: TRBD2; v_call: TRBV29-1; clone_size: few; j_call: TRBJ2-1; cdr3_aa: CSVEGGSSYNEQSF; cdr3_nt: TGCAGCGTTGAAGGCGGGAGCTCCTACAATGAGCAGTCCTTC
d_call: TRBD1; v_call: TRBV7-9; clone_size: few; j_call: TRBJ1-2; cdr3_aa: CASSFGQGEGYTF; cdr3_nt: TGTGCCAGCAGCTTTGGACAGGGCGAGGGCTACACCTTC
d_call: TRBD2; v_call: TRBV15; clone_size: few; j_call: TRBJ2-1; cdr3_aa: CATSRVTVWEGRSNEQFF; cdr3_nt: TGTGCCACCAGCAGAGTAACCGTGTGGGAGGGGAGGAGCAATGAGCAGTTCTTC
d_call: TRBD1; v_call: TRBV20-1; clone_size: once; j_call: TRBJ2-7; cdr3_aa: CSASFDRAGEQYF; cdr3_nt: TGCAGTGCTTCTTTTGACAGGGCGGGCGAGCAGTACTTC